This T cell receptor (beta chain) was identified in a study of blood T cell repertoires in COVID-19. Participants, about 18 to 90 years old, spanned fewer than 30 US areas. Produced via immunoSEQ multiplex PCR; TCRdb's table is partial and in-frame only. Among about 430,000 clones, roughly 88% were seen once, and the ten largest hold approximately 1.5%. Germline CDR1 reads MNHEY; CDR2 reads SMNVEV (reference sequence). Trimming removed 5 bases from V and 1 base from J; junction bases left unmatched: 13. This CDR3 is built from 18 residues. The source is a woman between 18 and 29 years old who had been exposed to COVID-19. The genes are TRBV27 and TRBJ2-1; 8 bases map to TRBD2. Sequenced sample: PBMCs or T cells enriched from blood (not recorded which). This CDR3 reads CASSPGAAGGGSYNEQFF. CDR3 coding DNA: TGTGCCAGCAGTCCGGGGGCGGCGGGAGGAGGGTCCTACAATGAGCAGTTCTTC.